These 20 T cell receptor beta chains share one sample of origin, sequenced in a study of blood T cell repertoires in COVID-19. Sequenced by immunoSEQ multiplex PCR; TCRdb stores in-frame clones only, minus some. In the table there are over 250,000 clones, around 86% of which are singletons. The material sequenced was peripheral blood. Receptors were obtained from a human donor in a cohort sampled during active COVID-19.

The chain joins TRBV5-4 to TRBJ2-1; perhaps TRBD2 as D (5 bases). The CDR3 length is 14 residues. The V end was cut by 5 bases, the J end by 3 bases, with 12 bases between. Germline values: CDR1 SGHNT, CDR2 YYREEE (reference sequence). CDR3 amino acids: CASREGASYNEQFF. For the CDR3, the DNA is TGTGCCAGCAGAGAGGGCGCGAGCTACAATGAGCAGTTCTTC. The full variable domain, rest sourced from reference TRBV5-4 and TRBJ2-1, is ETGVTQSPTHLIKTRGQQVTLRCSSQSGHNTVSWYQQALGQGPQFIFQYYREEENGRGNFPPRFSGLQFPNYSSELNVNALELDDSALYLCASREGASYNEQFFGPGTRLTVL.

V is TRBV11-3 and J is TRBJ2-1; 7 nucleotides align to TRBD2. Germline V gene sequence: CDR1 SGHNT, CDR2 YENEEA. V lost 0 bases to trimming and J lost 15 bases; unmatched junction nucleotides: 8. This CDR3 comprises 13 residues. The CDR3 coding sequence is TGTGCCAGCAGCTTAGATGGCGGGAGCCCCGGGTTCTTC. Translating it yields CASSLDGGSPGFF. Variable domain in full (rest from reference TRBV11-3 and TRBJ2-1): EAGVVQSPRYKIIEKKQPVAFWCNPISGHNTLYWYLQNLGQGPELLIRYENEEAVDDSQLPKDRFSAERLKGVDSTLKIQPAELGDSAVYLCASSLDGGSPGFFGPGTRLTVL.

The genes are TRBV5-1 and TRBJ1-1, with 8 bases that match TRBD1. CDR3 size: 13 residues. The V gene's germline CDR1 is SGHRS and CDR2 YFSETQ. Trimming cost V 4 bases and J 5 bases; bases outside gene matches: 4. The CDR3 nucleotides read TGCGCCAGCAGCGCGGGGACAGGAACTGAAGCTTTCTTT. Amino acid sequence: CASSAGTGTEAFF.

The J gene is TRBJ2-2, the V gene TRBV7-8; TRBD2 agrees at 7 bases. This CDR3 spans 16 amino acids. V trimming: 3 bases; J trimming: 4 bases; junction bases outside the gene matches: 8. Germline V gene data show CDR1 as SGHVS and CDR2 as FQNEAQ. CDR3 DNA sequence: TGTGCCAGCAGCTTTGCCCGGGGGGTTGGCACCGGGGAGCTGTTTTTT. Residues: CASSFARGVGTGELFF.

The J gene is TRBJ1-1, the V gene TRBV14; D perhaps matches TRBD1 (5 bases). This CDR3 has 15 residues. The germline gives CDR1 SGHDN, CDR2 FVKESK. V gave up 0 bases and J gave up 3 bases, with 11 bases separating them. The CDR3 DNA reads as TGTGCCAGCAGCCAAGATCAGGGTCGCTACACTGAAGCTTTCTTT. It translates to CASSQDQGRYTEAFF.

The chain has TRBV4-1 and TRBJ1-6; possible D gene TRBD1, 5 bases. This CDR3 has 15 residues. Trimming stripped 1 base from V and 4 bases from J, with 8 bases between. Germline assignment: CDR1 MGHRA and CDR2 YSYEKL. The CDR3 region has the DNA TGCGCCAGCAGCCAAGGTCCAGGGTATAATTCACCCCTCCACTTT. Translated: CASSQGPGYNSPLHF.

The chain has TRBV5-6 and TRBJ2-1; TRBD1 aligns across 9 bases. The CDR3 loop spans 15 amino acids. Germline V CDR1 and CDR2: SGHDT, YYEEEE. Germline trimming cut 4 bases from V and 6 bases from J; bases unmatched to any gene: 8. The CDR3 DNA sequence: TGTGCCAGCAGCCGAGCGGGACAGGGAGGCAATGAGCAGTTCTTC. Translated, it gives CASSRAGQGGNEQFF.

This chain uses TRBV9 with TRBJ1-2; no clear D gene. The CDR3 length is 11 residues. Germline V gene lookup returns CDR1 SGDLS and CDR2 YYNGEE. Trimming took off 4 bases at V and 6 bases at J, with 7 bases between the two ends. For the CDR3, the DNA is TGTGCCAGCAGCCGCCAGGATGGCTACACCTTC. Its translation: CASSRQDGYTF. Filled out from reference TRBV9 and TRBJ1-2, the complete variable domain reads DSGVTQTPKHLITATGQRVTLRCSPRSGDLSVYWYQQSLDQGLQFLIQYYNGEERAKGNILERFSAQQFPDLHSELNLSSLELGDSALYFCASSRQDGYTFGSGTRLTVV.

The CDR3 coding sequence is TGTGCCAGCACCTTCGCCCCGGGGGGATTTTACAATGAGCAGTTCTTC. Translated, it gives CASTFAPGGFYNEQFF. The J gene is TRBJ2-1, the V gene TRBV7-2, with 7 positions matching TRBD2. V lost 7 bases to trimming and J lost 4 bases; unmatched junction nucleotides: 13. Germline V CDR1 and CDR2: SGHTA, FQGNSA. This CDR3 is 16 amino acids long. Based on the CDR3 plus reference TRBV7-2 and TRBJ2-1, the full variable domain is GAGVSQSPSNKVTEKGKDVELRCDPISGHTALYWYRQSLGQGLEFLIYFQGNSAPDKSGLPSDRFSAERTGGSVSTLTIQRTQQEDSAVYLCASTFAPGGFYNEQFFGPGTRLTVL.

The chain is built from TRBV5-5 and TRBJ2-6; D unresolved. Germline CDR1 SGHKS, CDR2 YYEKEE (reference sequence). The V end was cut by 4 bases, the J end by 0 bases, with 8 bases between. The CDR3 has 15 amino acids. The CDR3 nucleotides read TGTGCCAGCAGCCGCGGCGACTCTGGGGCCAACGTCCTGACTTTC. Translating gives CASSRGDSGANVLTF.

V is TRBV27 and J is TRBJ1-6; tentatively, D is TRBD1 (6 bases). This CDR3 comprises 16 residues. Looked up from germline, CDR1 is MNHEY and CDR2 is SMNVEV (reference sequence). V lost 6 bases and J lost 7, with 19 bases in between. CDR3 DNA: TGTGCCAGCAGCAAAGCCACAGGGATAGGGAATTCACCCCTCCACTTT. Protein: CASSKATGIGNSPLHF.

This clone turned up a few times. The gene calls are TRBV7-9 and TRBJ2-1, with 10 bases identical to TRBD2. Per germline, CDR1 SEHNR and CDR2 FQNEAQ (reference sequence). The CDR3 runs to 15 residues. The ends lost 6 bases at V and 7 bases at J; junction bases unmatched: 9. The CDR3 here is CASSDAGLAKNEQFF. The CDR3 DNA reads TGTGCCAGCAGTGACGCGGGACTAGCGAAAAATGAGCAGTTCTTC.

This clone has more than one count but fewer than ten. The rearrangement uses TRBV29-1 and TRBJ2-7; weak D call: TRBD1 (6 bases). The V gene lost 7 bases and the J gene lost 5 bases, with 15 bases spanning the gap. The CDR3 is 12 residues long. CDR1 is SQVTM and CDR2 is ANQGSEA in the germline V gene. The CDR3 loop is CSAVTGYDEQYF. CDR3 nucleotides: TGCAGCGCCGTTACAGGGTATGACGAGCAGTACTTC.

The CDR3 sequence is CASSQAWREKETQYF. DNA for the CDR3: TGTGCCAGCAGCCAAGCCTGGCGGGAAAAAGAGACCCAGTACTTC. The chain has TRBV4-2 and TRBJ2-5, with D tentatively TRBD2 (6 bases). The CDR3 is 15 amino acids. V dropped 1 base and J dropped 3 bases, with 12 bases sitting between them. Germline CDR1 and CDR2: LGHNA and YNFKEQ.

The chain has TRBV5-6 and TRBJ1-4; 11 nucleotides line up with TRBD1. The CDR3 runs 15 residues. Losses at the gene ends were 2 bases for V and 8 bases for J; bases not matched to a gene: 5. Per germline, CDR1 SGHDT and CDR2 YYEEEE. The CDR3 region is CASSLGGTGGEKLFF. In DNA form, the CDR3 reads TGTGCCAGCAGCTTAGGGGGGACAGGGGGAGAAAAACTGTTTTTT.

The chain carries TRBV2 and TRBJ1-5; 9 nucleotides line up with TRBD1. The germline V gene encodes CDR1 SNHLY and CDR2 FYNNEI. This CDR3 spans 15 amino acids. V shed 8 bases, J shed 2 bases, and the junction held 7 bases outside the gene matches. This CDR3 reads CASEDRGRGNQPQHF. The DNA for the CDR3 is TGTGCCAGCGAGGACAGGGGCCGGGGCAATCAGCCCCAGCATTTT.

The rearrangement links TRBV3-1 (or the pseudogene TRBV3-2) to TRBJ2-1; TRBD2 agrees at 12 bases. The CDR3 consists of 16 residues. V lost 0 bases, J lost 10 bases, and 7 bases stayed unmatched. CDR1 LGHDT and CDR2 YNNKEL come from the germline V gene (reference sequence). DNA for the CDR3: TGTGCCAGCAGCCAAGATCCTAGCGGGAGGGCAGGAGAGCAGTTCTTC. Protein product: CASSQDPSGRAGEQFF.

V and J are TRBV6-2 or TRBV6-3 and TRBJ2-7; 12 positions agree with TRBD2. The germline V gene encodes CDR1 MNHEY and CDR2 SVGEGT. V gave up 5 bases and J gave up 2 bases; unmatched junction bases: 4. The CDR3 is made up of 15 amino acids. The DNA for the CDR3 is TGTGCCAGCAGTCTGACTAGCGGGAGCCCCTACGAGCAGTACTTC. Translating gives CASSLTSGSPYEQYF.

The J gene is TRBJ2-5, the V gene TRBV19; a weak D match, TRBD1 (7 bases). Per germline, CDR1 LNHDA and CDR2 SQIVND (reference sequence). The CDR3 runs 14 residues. Trimming pared 6 bases from V and 5 bases from J, leaving 16 bases between. The CDR3 nucleotides are TGTGCCAGTAGCAGACAGGGACTCGGGGAGACCCAGTACTTC. Translation: CASSRQGLGETQYF. Variable domain in full (rest from reference TRBV19 and TRBJ2-5): DGGITQSPKYLFRKEGQNVTLSCEQNLNHDAMYWYRQDPGQGLRLIYYSQIVNDFQKGDIAEGYSVSREKKESFPLTVTSAQKNPTAFYLCASSRQGLGETQYFGPGTRLLVL.

The chain employs TRBV30 and TRBJ2-4; 7 bases are a match to TRBD2. In germline, CDR1 is GTSNPN, CDR2 SVGIG (reference sequence). Trimming removed 3 bases from V and 0 bases from J; junction bases left unmatched: 11. The CDR3 runs to 17 residues. The DNA for the CDR3 is TGTGCCTGGAGCCCCTCGGGGGGAAAGGCAGCCAAAAACATTCAGTACTTC. Its translation: CAWSPSGGKAAKNIQYF. The complete variable domain, with remaining parts taken from reference TRBV30 and TRBJ2-4, reads SQTIHQWPATLVQPVGSPLSLECTVEGTSNPNLYWYRQAAGRGLQLLFYSVGIGQISSEVPQNLSASRPQDRQFILSSKKLLLSDSGFYLCAWSPSGGKAAKNIQYFGAGTRLSVL.